These 9 T cell receptor beta chains were all obtained from the same sample, sequenced in a study of T-cell reconstitution after alpha-beta-depleted transplantation in children. TCRbeta library construction was performed incorporating unique molecular identifiers. TCRdb fed the PCR reads into MiXCR, producing one record per CDR3 protein. The sample has about 120,000 distinct CDR3 sequences, about a tenth seen once. The sample was PBMCs, taken before TCRalphabeta/CD19-depleted stem cell transplant. Receptors originate from a boy aged 2 to 10 with acute lymphoblastic leukemia, due to receive a stem cell transplant.

This clonotype came up a few times. The V and J genes are TRBV3-1 and TRBJ1-6, with no clear D. This CDR3 region has 16 residues. Germline V gene lookup returns CDR1 LGHDT and CDR2 YNNKEL (reference sequence). V was pared by 0 bases and J by 4 bases, with 10 bases between. CDR3 in DNA: TGTGCCAGCAGCCAAGAGAAAGGAATATATAATTCACCCCTCCACTTT. It yields the protein CASSQEKGIYNSPLHF.

This clonotype is judged large. The V and J genes are TRBV18 and TRBJ1-4; 9 bases are shared with TRBD1. Germline loops: CDR1 KGHSH, CDR2 LQKENI. With V trimmed by 2 bases and J by 7 bases, 5 bases remained unmatched. The CDR3 loop spans 15 amino acids. The CDR3 region is CASSPRTGDPEKLFF. The CDR3 bases are TGTGCCAGCTCACCAAGGACAGGGGACCCTGAAAAACTGTTTTTT.

The rearrangement uses TRBV5-6 and TRBJ2-1; weak D call: TRBD2 (6 bases). Trimming left V 4 bases short and J 8 bases short, with 13 bases between. This CDR3 is built from 13 residues. Germline V gene sequence: CDR1 SGHDT, CDR2 YYEEEE. CDR3 sequence (DNA): TGTGCCAGCAGCCCGGGACTGCCCTATGAGCAGTTCTTC. Encoded protein: CASSPGLPYEQFF.

The chain combines TRBV28 with TRBJ1-4, with D perhaps TRBD1 (6 bases). Trimming removed 2 bases from V and 12 bases from J, with 10 bases in between. The germline gives CDR1 MDHEN, CDR2 SYDVKM. CDR3 length: 12 residues. CDR3 residues: CASSLKGVELFF. CDR3 nucleotides: TGTGCCAGCAGTTTAAAGGGGGTGGAACTGTTTTTT.

The chain joins TRBV5-1 to TRBJ1-1; no definite D call. The CDR3 covers 14 residues. Trimming left V 0 bases short and J 3 bases short, with 9 bases between. Germline loops: CDR1 SGHRS, CDR2 YFSETQ. CDR3 protein: CASSLARGDTEAFF. In DNA, the CDR3 is TGCGCCAGCAGCTTGGCCAGAGGAGACACTGAAGCTTTCTTT.

CDR3 in amino acids: CASSGKVGATDTQYF. Here the CDR3 DNA reads TGCGCCAGCAGCGGAAAGGTGGGAGCGACAGATACGCAGTATTTT. The chain combines TRBV5-1 with TRBJ2-3; the D gene is possibly TRBD2 (5 bases). Germline V lookup: CDR1 SGHRS, CDR2 YFSETQ. V lost 4 bases and J lost 3, with 15 bases in between. The CDR3 extends over 15 amino acids.

This clonotype was counted between two and nine times. The chain combines TRBV29-1 with TRBJ2-1; 16 bases map to TRBD2. Germline CDR1 reads SQVTM; CDR2 reads ANQGSEA. The CDR3 sequence is 18 residues long. V lost 5 bases and J lost 4; bases outside the gene matches: 11. Here the CDR3 DNA reads TGCAGCGTTCAGGGGACTAGCGGGAGGGCCACGTTTTACAATGAGCAGTTCTTC. It encodes CSVQGTSGRATFYNEQFF.

This clonotype has a handful of counts. The chain has TRBV12-3 or TRBV12-4 and TRBJ2-5; D not certain. V was clipped by 4 bases and J by 4 bases, with 13 bases between them. The CDR3 loop spans 14 amino acids. CDR3 residues: CASSYVQSSETQYF. The CDR3 DNA reads TGTGCCAGCAGTTATGTCCAGTCCTCAGAGACCCAGTACTTC.

The rearrangement uses TRBV21-1 and TRBJ2-1; the table assigns TRBD2, which was not confirmed against the DNA. TRBV21-1 is given as a pseudogene. The CDR3 spans 16 residues. The CDR3 protein is CASSGLAGGCCNEQFF. Written as DNA, the CDR3 is TGTGCCAGCAGCGGACTAGCGGGAGGGTGCTGCAATGAGCAGTTCTTC.